This T cell receptor beta chain originates from a study of blood T cell repertoires in COVID-19 (dated by TCRdb to about 2020). Concerning the study at large: Samples from collaborators originated in the United States, Italy and Spain and spanned both the acute and convalescent phases of COVID-19. The material from the prospective study consisted of cDNA or gDNA derived from T cells, B-cell-depleted T cells, or PBMCs. The repertoires were released in a freely available public database meant as a resource for research on the immune response to SARS-CoV-2. Samples were obtained from the ongoing ImmuneRACE study (first 160 participants) and from over 1,000 subjects provided by 6 global collaborators. Subjects who had been exposed to COVID-19, were actively infected with it, or had recovered from it provided the deeply sampled blood TCRbeta repertoires that made up the dataset. Where HLA class I and class II types were available, the types were taken from metadata supplied by the sample provider, not from assay-based typing. Sample metadata almost always included a de-identified subject ID, COVID-19 status, age in years and sex. General findings and caveats noted by the study authors: Clinical and demographic metadata were provided uncurated, with the amount varying by source and participant.

Germline trimming: 4 bases from V, 3 bases from J; junction bases outside gene matches: 9. From a lookup of the germline V gene (reference sequence), CDR1 and CDR2 are LGHDT and YNNKEL. From the cysteine through the phenylalanine, the CDR3 covers 17 amino acids. Only the CDR3 DNA is retained, 51 bases long and in frame from the first base. As regards this clone: What antigen it recognizes has not been identified. No base quality values were provided; no much bigger clone lies one nucleotide off.

TCRbeta CDR3 regions were amplified from genomic DNA using the immunoSEQ Assay, a bias-controlled multiplex PCR. Processing in the source paper ran as follows. Nucleated cell counts per sample were estimated from amplification of reference gene primers within the assay. Sequence reads were collapsed and filtered to measure the absolute abundance of every unique TCRbeta CDR3 rearrangement. For each sample, productive Simpson clonality was calculated as the square root of Simpson's diversity index across productive rearrangements. Here the immuneACCESS table is served through TCRdb, limited to in-frame sequences with V and J called. Missing clones are a known gap in these copies; in checked studies unresolved V genes cover under half, and the rest lacks a known reason. The D gene and trimming were derived from the DNA, and the V and J assignments and clone size from that table. This sample gives tens of thousands of clones in total; about 90% of them show up just once. In total, the top ten clones hold 10% to 15% of the sample.

The collaborating institutions used their own protocols to collect whole blood in K2EDTA tubes. For TCRbeta analysis, collaborators shipped samples in one of three forms: frozen whole blood, isolated PBMCs, or DNA extracted from either of those sample types. The rearrangement joined TRBV3-1 (or the pseudogene TRBV3-2) to TRBJ2-2, with 9 bases matching TRBD2. The specimen was peripheral blood. The receptor's source is a man older than 75 with acute or convalescent COVID-19. The DNA is TGTGCCAGCAGCCGAATTAGCGGGGGAGGTTACACCGGGGAGCTGTTTTTT. Its protein reads: CASSRISGGGYTGELFF.